Following are 5 T cell receptor beta chains from one sample sequenced in a study of regulatory T cells in long-lasting Graves disease. In building TCR beta libraries, iRepertoire HTBI primers were used together with Arm-PCR of CDR3 regions. TCRdb analysed the multiplex PCR reads with MiXCR anew, one entry per CDR3 protein. The sample holds approximately 480,000 distinct CDR3 sequences, under 20% seen once. As to time point: newly diagnosed GD, antithyroid drugs for less than 3 months. PBMC RNA served as the TCR library source. The sample also formed part of further work on T cells in Graves' hyperthyroidism and ophthalmopathy.

The source was peripheral blood mononuclear cells (PBMCs), collected at new diagnosis, from a patient treated with antithyroid drugs. The receptors were sampled from a middle-aged man with Graves disease.

This clonotype was seen many times. The J gene is TRBJ2-5, the V gene TRBV18, with TRBD2 matching 11 bases. J gave up 5 bases and V 0 bases, and 8 bases lay outside the gene matches. CDR3 length equals 17 residues. The germline V gene encodes CDR1 KGHSH and CDR2 LQKENI. The CDR3 region has the DNA TGTGCCAGCTCACCACCATCCATGACTAGCGGGGCCGAGACCCAGTACTTC. Encoded protein: CASSPPSMTSGAETQYF.

This clonotype was seen at least ten times. V is TRBV5-1 and J is TRBJ2-2; no definite D call. Trimming removed 3 bases at V and 5 bases at J, with 14 bases between. Germline values: CDR1 SGHRS, CDR2 YFSETQ. The CDR3 loop spans 15 amino acids. CDR3 bases: TGCGCCAGCAGCTACAACTACCAACGGACCGGGGAGCTGTTTTTT. Translated, it gives CASSYNYQRTGELFF.

The rearrangement joins TRBV6-1 to TRBJ2-7, with 9 nucleotides matching TRBD2. The length of the CDR3 is 14 residues. Germline lookup yields CDR1 MNHNS and CDR2 SASEGT. V was pared by 8 bases and J by 3 bases, with 8 bases of the junction left unmatched. In DNA, the CDR3 is TGTGCCAGCGGAAGACTAGCGGACAACTACGAGCAGTACTTC. As protein: CASGRLADNYEQYF.

This clonotype was detected many times. J is TRBJ2-1 and V is TRBV6-5; the match to TRBD1 covers 9 bases. The V and J ends lost 4 bases and 12 bases, in that order; junction bases with no gene match: 19. CDR1 and CDR2 from the germline V gene are MNHEY and SVGAGI. The CDR3 loop spans 17 amino acids. The CDR3 coding sequence is TGTGCCAGCAGTTCCTTACGGGGACAGGGTAAGCTACTGCGGCAGTTCTTC. Its protein product is CASSSLRGQGKLLRQFF.

The rearrangement uses TRBV10-1 and TRBJ2-1; tentative D call: TRBD1 (6 bases). Germline V gives CDR1 WNHNN, CDR2 SYGVQD (reference sequence). The CDR3 is made up of 17 amino acids. The V end was cut by 0 bases, the J end by 7 bases, with 19 bases between. The CDR3 here is CASSESTRAGDRNEQFF. The CDR3 bases are TGCGCCAGCAGTGAGTCGACTCGGGCAGGGGATAGAAATGAGCAGTTCTTC.